These T cell receptor beta chains were read from a single sample in a study of graft-versus-host responses after intestinal transplantation. Profiling relied on immunoSEQ multiplex PCR, and the TCRdb table lists in-frame clones only, not all of them. Of roughly 99,000 clones listed, roughly 86% are singletons. These receptors are not linked to any known antigen. The source material was unstimulated CD4+ T cells sorted from spleen or lymph node cells, sampled before transplant. All receptors derive from a human donor who was the organ donor for an intestinal transplant. CDR3s include the opening cysteine and the closing phenylalanine or tryptophan. D genes are given only for firm matches. Clone size is given for some rows only: seen once, a few or many times, or a class if the clone is expanded.

>TRBJ2-3|TRBV5-1|-|-
TGCGCCAGCAGCTTGAACACAGATACGCAGTATTTT
CASSLNTDTQYF
>TRBJ1-2|TRBV6-5|-|-
TGTGCCAGCAGTTACCACAGGGTCTATGGCTACACCTTC
CASSYHRVYGYTF
>TRBJ2-3|TRBV30|-|-
TGTGCCTGGAGTCTAGCGGATACGCAGTATTTT
CAWSLADTQYF
>TRBJ1-2|TRBV6-5|-|-
TGTGCCAGTTACCGACAGAGCTATGGCTACACCTTC
CASYRQSYGYTF
>TRBJ2-2|TRBV5-6|-|-
TGTGCCAGCATCTCCCTTGGGCCCGGGACCGGGGAGCTGTTTTTT
CASISLGPGTGELFF
>TRBJ2-1|TRBV27|-|TRBD2
TGTGCCAGCAGTGGGCCGGGACTAGCGGGACTGTACAATGGGCAGTTCTTC
CASSGPGLAGLYNGQFF
>TRBJ2-5|TRBV7-2|-|-
TGTGCCAGCAGCTTGTATGAAGAGACCCAGTACTTC
CASSLYEETQYF
>TRBJ2-3|TRBV5-1|-|TRBD2
TGCGCCAGCAGCTTGGAAGGCCTAGCGGGAGGAGATACGCAGTATTTT
CASSLEGLAGGDTQYF
>TRBJ2-3|TRBV7-3|-|-
TGTGCCAGCAGCGCTGGTAGCACAGATACGCAGTATTTT
CASSAGSTDTQYF
>TRBJ2-2|TRBV2|-|-
TGTGCCAGCAGCGAGGGTGGTGTGGTCGGGGAGCTGTTTTTT
CASSEGGVVGELFF
>TRBJ1-4|TRBV2|-|-
TGTGCCAGCAGAGGAATGGCCCCAACTAATGAAAAACTGTTTTTT
CASRGMAPTNEKLFF
>TRBJ1-3|TRBV7-8|-|-
TGTGCCAGCAGCTTAGCGCCGGGGACCTCTGGAAACACCATATATTTT
CASSLAPGTSGNTIYF
>TRBJ2-3|TRBV9|-|-
TGTGCCAGCAGCGCTAATCCAACAGATACGCAGTATTTT
CASSANPTDTQYF
>TRBJ1-2|TRBV10-1|-|-
TGCGCCAGCGTTAGGAAGGAGCCACCTCCTAACTATGGCTACACCTTC
CASVRKEPPPNYGYTF
>TRBJ2-2|TRBV2|-|TRBD1
TGTGCCAGCAGTAAAAGGCCAGGGGGCACCGGGGAGCTGTTTTTT
CASSKRPGGTGELFF
>TRBJ2-2|TRBV6-1|-|-
TGTGCCAGCAGTGAAGTTCTAACCGGGGAGCTGTTTTTT
CASSEVLTGELFF
>TRBJ1-3|TRBV2|-|-
TGTGCCAGCACCAGAAGCACCATATATTTT
CASTRSTIYF
>TRBJ2-7|TRBV27|-|-
TGTGCCAGCAGTACCCGGACGAGCGCCTCCTACTACGAGCAGTACTTC
CASSTRTSASYYEQYF
>TRBJ2-3|TRBV10-3|-|TRBD2
TGTGCCATCAGTGAGTCACTAGCGGCCAGCACAGATACGCAGTATTTT
CAISESLAASTDTQYF
>TRBJ2-7|TRBV10-3|-|-
TGTGCCATCAGTGAGATACCCTACGAGCAGTACTTC
CAISEIPYEQYF
>TRBJ2-5|TRBV5-4|-|TRBD1
TGTGCCAGCAGCTCTCAGGGGGCCGGAGAGACCCAGTACTTC
CASSSQGAGETQYF
>TRBJ2-7|TRBV30|-|-
TGTGCCTGGAGTAGCGGGTCCCTACTCTACGAGCAGTACTTC
CAWSSGSLLYEQYF
>TRBJ1-2|TRBV6-6|-|-
TGTGCCAGCAGTTGGGGAAGGACGGGGAACTATGGCTACACCTTC
CASSWGRTGNYGYTF
>TRBJ2-1|TRBV11-1|-|TRBD2
TGTGCCAGCAGCTTAGGTGGTCTAGCGGTCTCCTACAATGAGCAGTTCTTC
CASSLGGLAVSYNEQFF
>TRBJ2-7|TRBV27|-|TRBD1
TGTGCCAGCAGTTTATGGGCAGGACAGGGGTACGAGCAGTACTTC
CASSLWAGQGYEQYF
>TRBJ1-1|TRBV7-2|-|TRBD1
TGTGCCAGCAGCCCCGGGACAGGACACACTGAAGCTTTCTTT
CASSPGTGHTEAFF
>TRBJ1-3|TRBV6-5|-|TRBD1
TGTGCCAGCAGCCCCGACAGGGAACGTCTGGACACCATATATTTT
CASSPDRERLDTIYF
>TRBJ2-7|TRBV12-5|-|TRBD2
TGTGCTAGTGGTCCCCCGAGGGCGGGGGGAACCTACGAGCAGTACTTC
CASGPPRAGGTYEQYF
>TRBJ1-1|TRBV6-5|-|-
TGTGCCAGCAGTTACTCCGGAGCGGCAGGGCACTTGGCTTTCTTT
CASSYSGAAGHLAFF
>TRBJ2-7|TRBV11-2|few|TRBD1
TGTGCCAGCAGCTTAGTCGGGACAGCCCCTGGGGACGAGCAGTACTTC
CASSLVGTAPGDEQYF
>TRBJ1-2|TRBV28|-|-
TGTGCCAGCAGTTTTCGGGCCAAGAGCTTTCGCTACACCTTC
CASSFRAKSFRYTF
>TRBJ2-7|TRBV5-5|-|TRBD2
TGTGCCAGCAGCTTGGGACTAGCGGGAGGGTGGGAGCAGTACTTC
CASSLGLAGGWEQYF
>TRBJ2-5|TRBV7-2|few|-
TGTGCCAGCAGCTTATCTTGGGCGGGGGAGACCCAGTACTTC
CASSLSWAGETQYF
>TRBJ2-3|TRBV5-4|once|-
TGTGCCAGCAGCTTGTTGGTAGCAGATACGCAGTATTTT
CASSLLVADTQYF
>TRBJ1-5|TRBV6-5|-|-
TGTGCCAGCAGTTACGATTCCAATCAGCCCCAGCATTTT
CASSYDSNQPQHF
>TRBJ1-3|TRBV9|-|-
TGCGCCAGCAGCGTAACGAGTCGCCTCTCTGGAAACACCATATATTTT
CASSVTSRLSGNTIYF